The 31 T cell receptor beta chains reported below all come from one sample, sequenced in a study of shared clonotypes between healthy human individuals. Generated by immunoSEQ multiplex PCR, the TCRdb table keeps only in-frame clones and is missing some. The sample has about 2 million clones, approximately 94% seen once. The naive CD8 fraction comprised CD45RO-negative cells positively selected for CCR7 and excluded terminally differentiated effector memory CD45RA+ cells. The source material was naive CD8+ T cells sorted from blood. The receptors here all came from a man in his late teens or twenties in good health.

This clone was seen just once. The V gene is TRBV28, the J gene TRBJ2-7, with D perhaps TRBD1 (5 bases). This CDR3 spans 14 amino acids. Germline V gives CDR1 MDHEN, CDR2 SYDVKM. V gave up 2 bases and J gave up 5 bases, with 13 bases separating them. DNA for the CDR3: TGTGCCAGCAGTTTAGGTACAGGTTGGGACGAGCAGTACTTC. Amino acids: CASSLGTGWDEQYF.

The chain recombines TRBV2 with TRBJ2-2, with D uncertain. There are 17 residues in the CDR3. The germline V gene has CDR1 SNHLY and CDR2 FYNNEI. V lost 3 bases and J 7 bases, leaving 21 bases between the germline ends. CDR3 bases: TGTGCCAGCAGTGACAAGGGCGCCCCCGTTGGCGACGGGGAGCTGTTTTTT. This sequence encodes CASSDKGAPVGDGELFF.

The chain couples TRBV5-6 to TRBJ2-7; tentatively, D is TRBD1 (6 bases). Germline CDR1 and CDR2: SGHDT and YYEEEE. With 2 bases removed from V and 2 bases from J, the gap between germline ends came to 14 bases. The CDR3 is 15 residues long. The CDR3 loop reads CASSFEQGPTYEQYF. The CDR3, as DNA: TGTGCCAGCAGCTTTGAACAGGGACCTACCTACGAGCAGTACTTC.

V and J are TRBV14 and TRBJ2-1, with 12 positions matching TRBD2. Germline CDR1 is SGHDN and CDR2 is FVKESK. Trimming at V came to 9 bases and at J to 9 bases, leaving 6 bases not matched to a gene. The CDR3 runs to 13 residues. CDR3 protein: CASGLAGPSEQFF. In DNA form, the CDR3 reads TGTGCCAGTGGACTAGCGGGGCCAAGTGAGCAGTTCTTC.

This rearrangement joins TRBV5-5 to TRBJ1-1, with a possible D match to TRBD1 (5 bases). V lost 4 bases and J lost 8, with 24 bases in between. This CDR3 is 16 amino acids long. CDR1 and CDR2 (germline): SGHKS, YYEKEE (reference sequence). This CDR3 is CASSPRPGQMTFEAFF. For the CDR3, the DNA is TGTGCCAGCAGCCCCCGCCCGGGGCAGATGACTTTCGAAGCTTTCTTT.

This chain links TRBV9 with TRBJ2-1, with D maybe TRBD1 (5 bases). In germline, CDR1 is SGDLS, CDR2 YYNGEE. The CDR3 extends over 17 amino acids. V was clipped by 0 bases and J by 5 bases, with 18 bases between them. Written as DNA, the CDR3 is TGTGCCAGCAGCGTAGATGTTGCCCCAGGGCCGAACAATGAGCAGTTCTTC. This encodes CASSVDVAPGPNNEQFF.

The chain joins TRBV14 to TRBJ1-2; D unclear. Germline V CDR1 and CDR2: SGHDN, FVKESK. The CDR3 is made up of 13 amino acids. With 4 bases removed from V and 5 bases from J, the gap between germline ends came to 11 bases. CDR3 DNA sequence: TGTGCCAGCAGCCCTGGGCCGGCATATGGCTACACCTTC. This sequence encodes CASSPGPAYGYTF.

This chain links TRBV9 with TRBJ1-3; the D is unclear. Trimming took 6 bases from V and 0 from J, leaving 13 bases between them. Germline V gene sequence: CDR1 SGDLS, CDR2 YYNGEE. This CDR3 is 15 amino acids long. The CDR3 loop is CASNAGQSSGNTIYF. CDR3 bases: TGTGCCAGCAACGCTGGGCAGTCCTCTGGAAACACCATATATTTT.

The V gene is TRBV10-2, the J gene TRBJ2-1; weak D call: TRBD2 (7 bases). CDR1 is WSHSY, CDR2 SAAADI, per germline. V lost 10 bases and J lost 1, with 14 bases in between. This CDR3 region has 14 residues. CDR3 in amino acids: CAIRGGLSYNEQFF. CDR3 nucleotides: TGCGCCATAAGAGGGGGACTATCCTACAATGAGCAGTTCTTC.

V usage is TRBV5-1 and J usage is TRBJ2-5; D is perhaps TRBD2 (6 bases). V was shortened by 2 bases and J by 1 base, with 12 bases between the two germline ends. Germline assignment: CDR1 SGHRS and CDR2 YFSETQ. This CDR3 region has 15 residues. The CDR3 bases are TGCGCCAGCAGCTTCCCGGGACTGGGCCAAGAGACCCAGTACTTC. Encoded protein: CASSFPGLGQETQYF.

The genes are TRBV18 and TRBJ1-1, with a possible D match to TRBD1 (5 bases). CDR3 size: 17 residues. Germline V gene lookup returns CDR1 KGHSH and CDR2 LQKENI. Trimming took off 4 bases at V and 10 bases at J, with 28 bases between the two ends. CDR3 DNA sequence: TGTGCCAGCTCACACGGAGAGGGGCCACCAAAAAGTGCGGCAGCTTTCTTT. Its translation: CASSHGEGPPKSAAAFF.

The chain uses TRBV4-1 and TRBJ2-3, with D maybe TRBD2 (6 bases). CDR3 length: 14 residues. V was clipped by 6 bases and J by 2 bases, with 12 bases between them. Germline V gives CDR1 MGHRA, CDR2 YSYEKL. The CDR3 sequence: CASSLSGVTDTQYF. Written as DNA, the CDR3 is TGCGCCAGCAGTCTTAGCGGAGTCACAGATACGCAGTATTTT.

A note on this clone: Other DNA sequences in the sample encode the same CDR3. This chain's CDR3 is CASSLDRGETQYF. CDR3 nucleotide sequence: TGTGCCAGCAGCTTAGACAGGGGTGAGACCCAGTACTTC. The chain links TRBV7-8 to TRBJ2-5; 7 positions agree with TRBD1. The junction had 1 base not matched to a gene; V was cut back by 1 base and J by 5 bases. Looked up from germline, CDR1 is SGHVS and CDR2 is FQNEAQ. CDR3 size: 13 residues.

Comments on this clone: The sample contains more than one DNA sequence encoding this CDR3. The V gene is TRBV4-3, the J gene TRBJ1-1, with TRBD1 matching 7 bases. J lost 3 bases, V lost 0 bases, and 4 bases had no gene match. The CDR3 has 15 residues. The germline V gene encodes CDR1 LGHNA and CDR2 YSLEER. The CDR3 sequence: CASSQDSGGDTEAFF. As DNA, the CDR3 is TGCGCCAGCAGCCAAGATTCAGGGGGGGACACTGAAGCTTTCTTT.

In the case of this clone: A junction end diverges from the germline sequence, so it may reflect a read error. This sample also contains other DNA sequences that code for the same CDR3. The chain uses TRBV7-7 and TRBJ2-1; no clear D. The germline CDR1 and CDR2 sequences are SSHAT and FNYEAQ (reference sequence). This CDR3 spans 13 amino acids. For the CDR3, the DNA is TGTGCTAGCAGCCTGAGCTCCTACAATGAGCAGTTCTTC. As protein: CASSLSSYNEQFF.

The CDR3 here is CASSDGTGPYEQYF. The CDR3 DNA sequence: TGTGCCAGCAGTGATGGGACAGGGCCCTACGAGCAGTACTTC. The J gene is TRBJ2-7, the V gene TRBV6-1, with 9 bases aligning to TRBD1. Germline V gene lookup returns CDR1 MNHNS and CDR2 SASEGT. Trimming cost V 3 bases and J 2 bases; bases outside gene matches: 2. The length of the CDR3 is 14 residues.

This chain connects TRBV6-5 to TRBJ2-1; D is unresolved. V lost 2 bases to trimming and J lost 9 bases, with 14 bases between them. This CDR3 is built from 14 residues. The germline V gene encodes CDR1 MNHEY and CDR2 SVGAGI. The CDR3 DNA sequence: TGTGCCAGCAGTTACGGAGAGAGGTACGCTGAGCAGTTCTTC. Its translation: CASSYGERYAEQFF.

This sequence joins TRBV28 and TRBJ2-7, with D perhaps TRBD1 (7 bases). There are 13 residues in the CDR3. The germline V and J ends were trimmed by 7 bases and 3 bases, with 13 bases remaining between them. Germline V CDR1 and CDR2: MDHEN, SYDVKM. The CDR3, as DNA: TGTGCCAGCACGGAGGGGGCTGGCTACGAGCAGTACTTC. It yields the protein CASTEGAGYEQYF. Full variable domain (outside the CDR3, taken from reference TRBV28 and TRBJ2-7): DVKVTQSSRYLVKRTGEKVFLECVQDMDHENMFWYRQDPGLGLRLIYFSYDVKMKEKGDIPEGYSVSREKKERFSLILESASTNQTSMYLCASTEGAGYEQYFGPGTRLTVT.

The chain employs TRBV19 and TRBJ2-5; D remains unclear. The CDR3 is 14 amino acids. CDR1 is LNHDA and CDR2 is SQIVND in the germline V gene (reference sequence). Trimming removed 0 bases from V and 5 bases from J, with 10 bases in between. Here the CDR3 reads CASSIEANGETQYF. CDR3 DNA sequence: TGTGCCAGTAGTATAGAGGCGAACGGGGAGACCCAGTACTTC.

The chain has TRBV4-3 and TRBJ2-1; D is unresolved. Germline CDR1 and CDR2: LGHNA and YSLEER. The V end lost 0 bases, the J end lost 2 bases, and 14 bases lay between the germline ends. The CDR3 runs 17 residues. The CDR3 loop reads CASSQDRSPLTYNEQFF. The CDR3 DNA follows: TGCGCCAGCAGCCAAGATCGTAGTCCTTTGACCTACAATGAGCAGTTCTTC.

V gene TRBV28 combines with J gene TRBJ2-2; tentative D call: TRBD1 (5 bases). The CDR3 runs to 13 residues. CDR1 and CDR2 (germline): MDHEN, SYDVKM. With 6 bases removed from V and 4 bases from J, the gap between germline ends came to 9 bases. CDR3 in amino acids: CASRGAGTGELFF. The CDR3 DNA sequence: TGTGCCAGCAGAGGGGCTGGCACCGGGGAGCTGTTTTTT.

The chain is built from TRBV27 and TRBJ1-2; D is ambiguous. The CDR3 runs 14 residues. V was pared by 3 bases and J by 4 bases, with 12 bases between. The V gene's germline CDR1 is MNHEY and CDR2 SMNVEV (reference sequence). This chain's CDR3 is CASSFSGGLYGYTF. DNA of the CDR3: TGTGCCAGCAGTTTCTCGGGCGGACTCTATGGCTACACCTTC.

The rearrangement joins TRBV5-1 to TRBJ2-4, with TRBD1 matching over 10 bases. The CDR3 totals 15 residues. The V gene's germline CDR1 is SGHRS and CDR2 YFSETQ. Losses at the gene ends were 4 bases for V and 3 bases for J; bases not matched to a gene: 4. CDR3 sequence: CASSRDRGVKNIQYF. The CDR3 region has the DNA TGCGCCAGCAGCAGGGACAGGGGAGTCAAAAACATTCAGTACTTC.

The CDR3 spells CASSQLQGYGYTF. In DNA form, the CDR3 reads TGCGCCAGCAGCCAATTACAGGGGTATGGCTACACCTTC. The chain has TRBV4-1 and TRBJ1-2; 7 bases match TRBD1. Trimming removed 2 bases from V and 5 bases from J; junction bases left unmatched: 2. The CDR3 loop spans 13 amino acids. Germline V gives CDR1 MGHRA, CDR2 YSYEKL.

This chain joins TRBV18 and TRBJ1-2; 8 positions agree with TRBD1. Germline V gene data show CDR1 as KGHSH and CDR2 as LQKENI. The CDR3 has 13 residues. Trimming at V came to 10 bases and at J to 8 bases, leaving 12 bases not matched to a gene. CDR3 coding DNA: TGTGCCACCCTCCATCCTACAGGGGGGGGCTACACCTTC. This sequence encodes CATLHPTGGGYTF.

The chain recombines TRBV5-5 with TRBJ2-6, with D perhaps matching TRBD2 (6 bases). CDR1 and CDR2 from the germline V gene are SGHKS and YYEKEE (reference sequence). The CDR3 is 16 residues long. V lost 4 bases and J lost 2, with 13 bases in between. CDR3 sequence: CASSPGRGTGANVLTF. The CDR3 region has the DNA TGTGCCAGCAGCCCTGGTCGGGGGACTGGGGCCAACGTCCTGACTTTC.

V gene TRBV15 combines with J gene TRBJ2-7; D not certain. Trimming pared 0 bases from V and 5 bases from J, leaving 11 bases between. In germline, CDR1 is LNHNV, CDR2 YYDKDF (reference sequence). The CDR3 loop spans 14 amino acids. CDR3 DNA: TGTGCCACCAGCAGAGATGAAGAAATCGACGAGCAGTACTTC. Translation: CATSRDEEIDEQYF.

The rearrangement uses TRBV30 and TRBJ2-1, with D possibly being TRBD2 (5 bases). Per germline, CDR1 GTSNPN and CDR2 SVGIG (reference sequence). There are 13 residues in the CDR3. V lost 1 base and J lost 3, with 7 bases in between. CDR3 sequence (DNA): TGTGCCTGGAGTGCGGGATACTACAATGAGCAGTTCTTC. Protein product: CAWSAGYYNEQFF. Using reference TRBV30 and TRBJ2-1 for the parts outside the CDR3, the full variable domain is SQTIHQWPATLVQPVGSPLSLECTVEGTSNPNLYWYRQAAGRGLQLLFYSVGIGQISSEVPQNLSASRPQDRQFILSSKKLLLSDSGFYLCAWSAGYYNEQFFGPGTRLTVL.

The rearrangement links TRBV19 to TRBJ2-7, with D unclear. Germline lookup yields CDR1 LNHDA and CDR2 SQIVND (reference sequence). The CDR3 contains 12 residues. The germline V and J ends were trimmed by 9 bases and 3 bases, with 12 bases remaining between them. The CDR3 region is CASTDGSYEQYF. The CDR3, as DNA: TGTGCCAGCACGGACGGCAGCTACGAGCAGTACTTC.

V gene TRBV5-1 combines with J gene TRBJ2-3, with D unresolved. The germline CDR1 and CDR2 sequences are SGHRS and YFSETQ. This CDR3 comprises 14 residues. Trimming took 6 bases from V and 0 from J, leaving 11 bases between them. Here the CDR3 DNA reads TGCGCCAGCAACCACGGCACTAGCACAGATACGCAGTATTTT. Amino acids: CASNHGTSTDTQYF.

The CDR3 DNA follows: TGTGCCAGCAGCGGGGGACTAGCGGAAGTCTCCTACGAGCAGTACTTC. Encoded protein: CASSGGLAEVSYEQYF. The chain recombines TRBV11-2 with TRBJ2-7, with 11 positions matching TRBD2. CDR1 and CDR2 from the germline V gene are SGHAT and FQNNGV. The CDR3 has 16 residues. With 5 bases clipped from V and 0 bases from J, the junction kept 6 bases outside the gene matches.